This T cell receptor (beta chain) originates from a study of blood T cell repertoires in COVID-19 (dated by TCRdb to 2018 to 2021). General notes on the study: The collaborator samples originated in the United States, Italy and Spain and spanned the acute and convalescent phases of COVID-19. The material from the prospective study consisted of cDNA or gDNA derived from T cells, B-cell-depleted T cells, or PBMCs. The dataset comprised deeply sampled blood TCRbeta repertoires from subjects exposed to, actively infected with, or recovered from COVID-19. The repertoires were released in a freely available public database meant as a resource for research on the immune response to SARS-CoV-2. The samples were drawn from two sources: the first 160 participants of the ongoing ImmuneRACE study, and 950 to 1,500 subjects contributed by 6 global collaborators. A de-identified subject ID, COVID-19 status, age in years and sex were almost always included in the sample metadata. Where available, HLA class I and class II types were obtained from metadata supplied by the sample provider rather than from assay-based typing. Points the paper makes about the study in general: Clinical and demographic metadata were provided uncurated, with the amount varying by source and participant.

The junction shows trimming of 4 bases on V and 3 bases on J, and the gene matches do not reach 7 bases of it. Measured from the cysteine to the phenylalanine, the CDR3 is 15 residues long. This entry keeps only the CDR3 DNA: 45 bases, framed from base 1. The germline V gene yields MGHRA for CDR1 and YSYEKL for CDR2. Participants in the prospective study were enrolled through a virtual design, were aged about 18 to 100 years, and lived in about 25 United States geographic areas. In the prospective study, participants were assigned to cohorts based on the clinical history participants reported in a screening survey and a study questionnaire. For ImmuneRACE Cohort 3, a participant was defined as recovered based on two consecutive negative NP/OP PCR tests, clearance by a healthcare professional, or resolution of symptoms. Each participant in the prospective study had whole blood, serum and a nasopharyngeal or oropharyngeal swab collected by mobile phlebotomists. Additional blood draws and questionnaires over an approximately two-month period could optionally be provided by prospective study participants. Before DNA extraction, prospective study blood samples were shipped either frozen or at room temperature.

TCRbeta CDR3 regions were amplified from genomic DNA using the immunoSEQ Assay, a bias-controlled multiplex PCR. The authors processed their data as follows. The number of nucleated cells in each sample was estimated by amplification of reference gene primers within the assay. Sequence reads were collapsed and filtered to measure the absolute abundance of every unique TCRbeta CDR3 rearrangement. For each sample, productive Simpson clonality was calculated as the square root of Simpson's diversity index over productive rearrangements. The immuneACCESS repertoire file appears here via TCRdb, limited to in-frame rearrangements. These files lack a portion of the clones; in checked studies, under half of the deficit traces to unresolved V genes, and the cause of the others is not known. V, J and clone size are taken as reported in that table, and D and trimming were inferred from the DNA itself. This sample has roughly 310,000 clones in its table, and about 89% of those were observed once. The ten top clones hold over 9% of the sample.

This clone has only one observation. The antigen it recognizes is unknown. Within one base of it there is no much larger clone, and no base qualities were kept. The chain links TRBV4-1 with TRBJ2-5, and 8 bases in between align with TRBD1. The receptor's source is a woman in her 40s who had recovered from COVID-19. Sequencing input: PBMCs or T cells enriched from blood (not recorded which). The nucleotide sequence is TGCGCCAGCAGCCCCACGACAGGGGAAGAAGAGACCCAGTACTTC. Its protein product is CASSPTTGEEETQYF.